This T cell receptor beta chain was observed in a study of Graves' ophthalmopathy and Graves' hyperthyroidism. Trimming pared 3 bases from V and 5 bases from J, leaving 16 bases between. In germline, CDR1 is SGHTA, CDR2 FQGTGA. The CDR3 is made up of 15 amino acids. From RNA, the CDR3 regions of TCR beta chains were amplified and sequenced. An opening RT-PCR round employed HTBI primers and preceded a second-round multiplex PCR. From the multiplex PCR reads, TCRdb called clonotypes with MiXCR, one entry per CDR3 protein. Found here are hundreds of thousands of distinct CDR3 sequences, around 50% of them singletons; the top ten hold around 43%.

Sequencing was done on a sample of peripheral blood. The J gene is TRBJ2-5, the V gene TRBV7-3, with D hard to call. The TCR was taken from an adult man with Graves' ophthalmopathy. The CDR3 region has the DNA TGTGCCAGCAGCTTGGATCGATCCCTCCTGGAGACCCAGTACTTC. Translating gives CASSLDRSLLETQYF. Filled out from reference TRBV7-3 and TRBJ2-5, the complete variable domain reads GAGVSQTPSNKVTEKGKYVELRCDPISGHTALYWYRQSLGQGPEFLIYFQGTGAADDSGLPNDRFFAVRPEGSVSTLKIQRTERGDSAVYLCASSLDRSLLETQYFGPGTRLLVL.